The T cell receptor beta chain under discussion was sequenced for a study of cytomegalovirus exposure and HLA in healthy donors (dated by TCRdb to the late 2010s). For the wider study: A later analysis indicated that the 120 or so validation repertoires were generated on the platform also employed for the 666 repertoires of the first cohort. The study was designed to test whether signatures of past pathogen exposure could be identified by cataloging public T cell receptors. Along with the roughly 670-subject first cohort, a separate validation cohort of around 120 different subjects was used. High-throughput TCR immunosequencing, statistical association of individual TCRs with disease status, and machine learning were combined to predict cytomegalovirus infection status. General conclusions and limits of the study: Most TCR sequences were seen in very few donors, while some public TCRs were found in many individuals. Three of the identified cytomegalovirus-associated TCR beta chains were confirmed in vitro to be specific for cytomegalovirus antigens. A later analysis had no HLA typing for the validation cohort, so co-occurrence there was scored across all 110 or so repertoires. In the study, approximately 160 TCR beta chains were listed as associated with cytomegalovirus. In both the original and validation cohorts, the classifier was reported to diagnose cytomegalovirus status with high specificity and sensitivity. In a later analysis, TCRs clustered in the first cohort were found to also tend to co-occur in the approximately 120 validation repertoires, with approximately 94% of cluster scores above 0. The authors suggested that the approach could potentially be generalized to other disease states and immunological phenotypes.

Of note for this clone: What antigen it recognizes has not been identified. Qualities for individual bases were not recorded, and no much larger clone is one base off.

The library relied on the immunoSEQ multiplex PCR assay. In the original analysis: To diagnose cytomegalovirus status from the catalog of TCR beta chain sequences, a statistical classification framework was built. In its TCRdb copy, this immuneACCESS table keeps in-frame sequences only and misses some clones. Where compared with another copy, unresolved V genes explain less than half of these, and the others have no known cause. V and J calls and clone size follow that table, whereas D and trimming were derived from the DNA. The sample profile shows roughly 190,000 clones; around nine tenths of them were found once. Roughly 7% of the sample belongs to the ten largest clones. The donors were included in the validation cohort of 100 to 150 subjects, a group kept apart from the roughly 670-subject first cohort. The germline V gene yields SGHTA for CDR1 and FQGTGA for CDR2. Trimming at the junction amounts to 0 bases on V and 6 bases on J, and the germline ends lie 15 bases apart. From cysteine to phenylalanine, the CDR3 is 15 amino acids long. The sequence is cut down to CDR3 DNA, 45 bases in frame from base 1.

The rearranged segments are TRBV7-3 and TRBJ2-7, with a weak D call of TRBD2 (6 bases match). Sequences were obtained from PBMCs. The source of this sequence is a man between 25 and 39 years old in good health and CMV-seropositive. DNA sequence: TGTGCCAGCAGCTTAACCGCAGGACCGGGGGTCGAGCAGTACTTC. The translation is CASSLTAGPGVEQYF.